This TCR beta chain was sequenced during a study of early stage breast cancer tumors. Concerning this clone itself: Its target is unknown.

CDR3 length equals 16 residues. V lost 2 bases and J lost 2; bases outside the gene matches: 5. CDR1 is LNHNV, CDR2 YYDKDF, per germline (reference sequence). TCRdb keeps only in-frame clones here, not all; method: immunoSEQ multiplex PCR. The table has around 28,000 clones, 70% to 75% seen once. Overall study results and limits: In about 90% of the 16 patients, blood comparison separated tumor from normal breast.

The TCR was taken from a person in their thirties with breast cancer. Material: breast tumor tissue. The genes are TRBV15 and TRBJ2-2; 7 nucleotides align to TRBD2. The CDR3: CATSRPGTTNTGELFF. The CDR3 DNA reads as TGTGCCACCAGCAGACCCGGGACTACCAACACCGGGGAGCTGTTTTTT.